This TCR beta chain was captured in a study of vaccination effects on CD4 cells after COVID-19. Study as a whole: Samples gathered post-vaccine arrived a median of 72 days past the second dose.

Once cultured for nine to ten days, the cells underwent separation to obtain CD4+ T cells. Participants were vaccinated with two doses of either the BNT162b2 or mRNA-1273 vaccine. CDR1 is SNHLY, CDR2 FYNNEI, per germline. The ends lost 6 bases at V and 4 bases at J; junction bases unmatched: 11. The length of the CDR3 is 16 residues. Regarding the study as a whole: Marked clonal contraction was seen in infection- and vaccine-induced clones late after vaccination.

A remark on this clone: Antigen unknown.

Only in-frame clones appear in the TCRdb table, and some are missing; sequencing was by immunoSEQ multiplex PCR. The sample gives tens of thousands of clones, approximately 79% of which show up once; under 2.5% is in the top ten. This clonotype was sampled from a human donor who received a COVID-19 vaccine. The sample was CD4+ T cells from PBMCs cultured without peptide, taken after COVID-19 vaccination. The chain is built from TRBV2 and TRBJ2-3; 9 bases are shared with TRBD1. The CDR3 spells CASRPFDRGGADTQYF. CDR3 bases: TGTGCCAGCAGACCATTCGACAGGGGGGGAGCAGATACGCAGTATTTT. Using reference TRBV2 and TRBJ2-3 for the parts outside the CDR3, the full variable domain is EPEVTQTPSHQVTQMGQEVILRCVPISNHLYFYWYRQILGQKVEFLVSFYNNEISEKSEIFDDQFSVERPDGSNFTLKIRSTKLEDSAMYFCASRPFDRGGADTQYFGPGTRLTVL.